The 19 T cell receptor beta chains reported below all come from one sample, sequenced in a study of blood T cell repertoires in COVID-19. TCRdb's copy holds only in-frame clones and misses some; the assay was immunoSEQ multiplex PCR. The table lists roughly 210,000 clones, roughly 84% of them singletons, with roughly a tenth in the top ten. What was sequenced was peripheral blood. The receptors originated from a woman older than 75 with COVID-19, enrolled during active disease.

CDR3 loop: CASSLGDFDYGYTF. The CDR3 DNA reads TGTGCCAGCAGCTTGGGGGACTTCGACTATGGCTACACCTTC. The chain couples TRBV5-6 to TRBJ1-2, with D maybe TRBD1 (5 bases). Germline loops: CDR1 SGHDT, CDR2 YYEEEE. V was cut by 0 bases and J by 3 bases, with 9 bases left in between. The CDR3 runs to 14 residues.

CDR3 nucleotide sequence: TGTGCCAGCAGCGGGAGGGAGACCCAGTACTTC. Its translation is CASSGRETQYF. The chain joins TRBV7-2 to TRBJ2-5; possibly TRBD2 for D (6 bases). Trimming left V 5 bases short and J 5 bases short, with 6 bases between. The CDR3 covers 11 residues. Germline V gene sequence: CDR1 SGHTA, CDR2 FQGNSA.

The chain recombines TRBV27 with TRBJ1-2, with 8 nucleotides matching TRBD1. V was pared by 5 bases and J by 8 bases, with 10 bases of the junction left unmatched. The CDR3 loop spans 14 amino acids. Germline lookup yields CDR1 MNHEY and CDR2 SMNVEV (reference sequence). The DNA of the CDR3 is TGTGCCAGCAGTGCAGAAACAGGGGGAGGAGGCTACACCTTC. It yields the protein CASSAETGGGGYTF.

This clone was counted between two and nine times. This CDR3 is also generated by other DNA sequences in the sample. The chain is built from TRBV30 and TRBJ1-6; TRBD1 aligns across 8 bases. The CDR3 has 13 amino acids. V trimming: 3 bases; J trimming: 10 bases; junction bases outside the gene matches: 5. The germline V gene has CDR1 GTSNPN and CDR2 SVGIG (reference sequence). The CDR3 sequence: CAWSGQGGSPLHF. The CDR3 DNA reads as TGTGCCTGGAGCGGACAGGGAGGCTCACCCCTCCACTTT.

The chain employs TRBV4-2 and TRBJ1-3; 8 bases match TRBD1. Germline CDR1 and CDR2: LGHNA and YNFKEQ. The ends lost 0 bases at V and 4 bases at J; junction bases unmatched: 5. The CDR3 is made up of 16 amino acids. The CDR3 here is CASSQDAQGAGNTIYF. As DNA, the CDR3 is TGTGCCAGCAGCCAAGATGCCCAGGGGGCGGGAAACACCATATATTTT.

This chain joins TRBV5-1 and TRBJ1-1, with 8 bases identical to TRBD1. Germline V gene sequence: CDR1 SGHRS, CDR2 YFSETQ. The CDR3 is 15 residues long. V lost 6 bases, J lost 4 bases, and 11 bases stayed unmatched. The CDR3 DNA sequence: TGCGCCAGCAACCCCTCAGGGGGCAGTCCCACTGAAGCTTTCTTT. Translating gives CASNPSGGSPTEAFF.

This clone came up a few times. Written as DNA, the CDR3 is TGTGCCAGCAGCCCATACCCCAGGGCCGCCTATAATTCACCCCTCCACTTT. Protein sequence: CASSPYPRAAYNSPLHF. J is TRBJ1-6 and V is TRBV28; possibly TRBD1 for D (5 bases). The germline gives CDR1 MDHEN, CDR2 SYDVKM. Trimming took off 6 bases at V and 2 bases at J, with 17 bases between the two ends. This CDR3 has 17 residues.

This clone was found once. V usage is TRBV9 and J usage is TRBJ1-5; 8 bases match TRBD1. The CDR3 consists of 14 residues. After removal of 2 bases from V and 5 bases from J, the junction contained 3 bases not matched to a gene. The germline gives CDR1 SGDLS, CDR2 YYNGEE. The CDR3, as DNA: TGTGCCAGCAGCGTCTCGACAGGGGATCAGCCCCAGCATTTT. This encodes CASSVSTGDQPQHF.

The J gene is TRBJ2-5, the V gene TRBV6-6; the match to TRBD2 covers 8 bases. V lost 6 bases, J lost 1 base, and 4 bases stayed unmatched. The CDR3 has 14 amino acids. Germline assignment: CDR1 MNHNY and CDR2 SVGAGI (reference sequence). The CDR3 spells CASRAGGAQETQYF. In nucleotides, the CDR3 is TGTGCCAGCAGGGCCGGGGGGGCCCAAGAGACCCAGTACTTC.

This sequence joins TRBV3-1 (or the pseudogene TRBV3-2) and TRBJ2-1; 8 bases are a match to TRBD2. CDR3 length: 16 residues. With 0 bases clipped from V and 3 bases from J, the junction kept 4 bases outside the gene matches. Germline V CDR1 and CDR2: LGHDT, YNNKEL (reference sequence). DNA of the CDR3: TGTGCCAGCAGCCAAGACGGGGGGGCCCGCTACAATGAGCAGTTCTTC. It encodes CASSQDGGARYNEQFF.

This clone was observed a few times. V usage is TRBV10-3 and J usage is TRBJ1-1; a weak D match, TRBD1 (5 bases). Germline loops: CDR1 ENHRY, CDR2 SYGVKD. The length of the CDR3 is 13 residues. The germline V and J ends were trimmed by 4 bases and 3 bases, with 9 bases remaining between them. DNA of the CDR3: TGTGCCATCAGTGGCAGGGCGGACACTGAAGCTTTCTTT. Protein product: CAISGRADTEAFF.

V and J are TRBV14 and TRBJ1-1, with 8 bases that match TRBD1. The germline V gene encodes CDR1 SGHDN and CDR2 FVKESK. CDR3 length: 16 amino acids. Losses at the gene ends were 1 base for V and 4 bases for J; bases not matched to a gene: 8. The CDR3 protein is CASSQGPGQGSTEAFF. The CDR3 DNA is TGTGCCAGCAGCCAAGGCCCCGGACAGGGAAGCACTGAAGCTTTCTTT.

The chain carries TRBV18 and TRBJ1-2, with 7 nucleotides matching TRBD1. CDR1 and CDR2 (germline): KGHSH, LQKENI. Losses at the gene ends were 3 bases for V and 5 bases for J; bases not matched to a gene: 3. The CDR3 has 13 amino acids. The chain's CDR3 is CASSPGQEYGYTF. In nucleotides, the CDR3 is TGTGCCAGCTCACCCGGACAGGAATATGGCTACACCTTC.

This clone has only a few counts. The chain employs TRBV28 and TRBJ2-7, with 8 bases identical to TRBD1. The junction had 4 bases not matched to a gene; V was cut back by 2 bases and J by 4 bases. Germline loops: CDR1 MDHEN, CDR2 SYDVKM. CDR3 length equals 14 residues. The CDR3 DNA is TGTGCCAGCAGTTTAACGGGACAGGCTTACGAGCAGTACGTC. It codes for CASSLTGQAYEQYV.

This chain connects TRBV6-1 to TRBJ2-7; 13 nucleotides match TRBD2. CDR3 length: 17 residues. The V gene end was trimmed by 0 bases and the J gene end by 2 bases; junction bases not matched to a gene: 4. Germline CDR1 is MNHNS and CDR2 is SASEGT. CDR3 nucleotides: TGTGCCAGCAGTGAAGCCCTACTAGCGGGGGGGCCCTACGAGCAGTACGTC. As protein: CASSEALLAGGPYEQYV.

Points on this clone: Within the sample, other DNA sequences also encode this same CDR3. This chain links TRBV5-1 with TRBJ1-4; 10 bases agree with TRBD1. Trimming at V came to 4 bases and at J to 5 bases, leaving 2 bases not matched to a gene. Germline V gene lookup returns CDR1 SGHRS and CDR2 YFSETQ. This CDR3 is 14 amino acids long. The DNA of the CDR3 is TGCGCCAGCAGCCGGGGACAGGGGAATGAAAAACTGTTTTTT. Translation gives CASSRGQGNEKLFF.

The V call is TRBV11-3, the J call TRBJ2-1; 9 bases agree with TRBD2. The germline gives CDR1 SGHNT, CDR2 YENEEA. CDR3 size: 16 residues. The V gene end was trimmed by 2 bases and the J gene end by 4 bases; junction bases not matched to a gene: 6. The CDR3 protein is CASSLSSGGYYNEQFF. CDR3 DNA: TGTGCCAGCAGCTTATCAAGCGGGGGGTATTACAATGAGCAGTTCTTC.

This chain links TRBV5-4 with TRBJ1-2; perhaps TRBD1 as D (5 bases). V dropped 4 bases and J dropped 4 bases, with 20 bases sitting between them. Germline V lookup: CDR1 SGHNT, CDR2 YYREEE (reference sequence). This CDR3 has 16 amino acids. The CDR3 region has the DNA TGTGCCAGCAGCGGGGGGGGGACGGAGCAATTCTATGGCTACACCTTC. Amino acid sequence: CASSGGGTEQFYGYTF.

The V and J genes are TRBV21-1 and TRBJ1-5. TRBV21-1 is described as a pseudogene. This CDR3 is built from 16 residues. The CDR3 region is CASSNPGRPSNQPQHF. The CDR3 DNA reads as TGTGCCAGCAGCAACCCCGGGAGACCGAGCAATCAGCCCCAGCATTTT.